These 30 T cell receptor beta chains originate from one sample sequenced in a study of blood T cell repertoires in COVID-19. Clones were read by immunoSEQ multiplex PCR, and TCRdb kept only the in-frame ones, dropping some. The sample comprises roughly 150,000 clones, more than 85% of which are singletons, and about 2.5% rests with the top ten. Specimen: peripheral blood. The receptors were sampled from a woman in her 70s with acute or convalescent COVID-19.

The rearrangement links TRBV5-8 to TRBJ2-3; D might be TRBD1 (5 bases). Trimming left V 2 bases short and J 6 bases short, with 13 bases between. CDR3 length: 14 amino acids. The germline V gene encodes CDR1 SGHTS and CDR2 YDEGEE. The CDR3 sequence: CASSFGQGTDTQYF. As DNA, the CDR3 is TGTGCCAGCAGCTTTGGGCAGGGTACCGATACGCAGTATTTT.

The gene calls are TRBV7-2 and TRBJ2-3; a weak D match, TRBD2 (5 bases). This CDR3 has 16 residues. The V gene's germline CDR1 is SGHTA and CDR2 FQGNSA. Trimming left V 1 base short and J 3 bases short, with 14 bases between. Here the CDR3 reads CASSLDGVGWTDTQYF. CDR3 nucleotides: TGTGCCAGCAGCTTAGACGGGGTGGGTTGGACAGATACGCAGTATTTT.

This clone was counted once. This sequence joins TRBV6-2 or TRBV6-3 and TRBJ2-3, with TRBD1 as a possible D gene (6 bases). CDR3 length: 14 residues. In germline, CDR1 is MNHEY, CDR2 SVGEGT. Deletions cut 1 base from V and 6 bases from J, with 11 bases between. The CDR3 sequence: CASSYLDDRDTQYF. CDR3 in DNA: TGTGCCAGCAGTTACTTGGATGACAGGGATACGCAGTATTTT.

This clone was recorded once. The V call is TRBV7-2, the J call TRBJ1-1; 7 nucleotides agree with TRBD1. The CDR3 is 16 amino acids. Germline V gene sequence: CDR1 SGHTA, CDR2 FQGNSA. Trimming removed 5 bases from V and 1 base from J; junction bases left unmatched: 10. CDR3 nucleotides: TGTGCCAGCAGCCCCTGGAGGGGGCAGGCGAACACTGAAGCTTTCTTT. Its translation: CASSPWRGQANTEAFF.

This chain connects TRBV30 to TRBJ1-1; no firm D call. The CDR3 is 11 residues long. The germline V gene has CDR1 GTSNPN and CDR2 SVGIG (reference sequence). CDR3 loop: CVHSRNTEAFF. The CDR3 coding sequence is TGTGTACATAGCCGGAACACTGAAGCTTTCTTT.

The chain employs TRBV27 and TRBJ2-4; 7 nucleotides align to TRBD1. The trim removed 4 bases at V and 0 bases at J, leaving 9 bases unmatched. CDR3 length equals 17 residues. Germline V gene data show CDR1 as MNHEY and CDR2 as SMNVEV (reference sequence). The CDR3 loop is CASSSDRFALAKNIQYF. The CDR3 nucleotides are TGTGCCAGCAGTTCGGACAGGTTTGCCCTAGCCAAAAACATTCAGTACTTC.

J is TRBJ2-7 and V is TRBV12-3 or TRBV12-4; D remains unclear. Trimming cost V 6 bases and J 2 bases, with 11 bases left between them. This CDR3 has 13 residues. The CDR3 protein is CASSPRETYEQYF. Here the CDR3 DNA reads TGTGCCAGCAGCCCAAGAGAGACCTACGAGCAGTACTTC.

This chain connects TRBV24-1 to TRBJ1-2, with D possibly matching TRBD1 (5 bases). Germline lookup yields CDR1 KGHDR and CDR2 SFDVKD. The ends were cut back, 11 bases at V and 2 bases at J, with 17 bases in the middle. There are 14 residues in the CDR3. The CDR3 nucleotides are TGTGCCAACCTCACTCCAGGGCGGAACTATGGCTACACCTTC. It translates to CANLTPGRNYGYTF.

The chain couples TRBV27 to TRBJ1-2; tentative D call: TRBD1 (5 bases). Deletions cut 0 bases from V and 7 bases from J, with 18 bases between. The CDR3 is made up of 16 amino acids. Germline V gene data show CDR1 as MNHEY and CDR2 as SMNVEV (reference sequence). CDR3 in DNA: TGTGCCAGCAGTTTATCTACCGCCGTGGGCAGGGCTGGCTACACCTTC. Encoded protein: CASSLSTAVGRAGYTF.

This clone came up once. The chain has TRBV7-2 and TRBJ1-5; 9 bases map to TRBD1. The ends lost 4 bases at V and 7 bases at J; junction bases unmatched: 5. CDR1 and CDR2 from the germline V gene are SGHTA and FQGNSA. The CDR3 length is 14 residues. The CDR3: CASSWGQGKQPQHF. CDR3 nucleotide sequence: TGTGCCAGCAGCTGGGGACAGGGAAAGCAGCCCCAGCATTTT.

The chain employs TRBV6-2 or TRBV6-3 and TRBJ2-1; TRBD1 aligns across 12 bases. J lost 8 bases, V lost 1 base, and 9 bases had no gene match. The CDR3 extends over 17 amino acids. Per germline, CDR1 MNHEY and CDR2 SVGEGT. The CDR3 region is CASSYLTGTGGRYEQFF. The CDR3, as DNA: TGTGCCAGCAGTTACTTAACCGGGACAGGGGGCAGGTATGAGCAGTTCTTC.

V gene TRBV14 combines with J gene TRBJ1-6; 8 positions match TRBD1. The CDR3 totals 16 residues. Per germline, CDR1 SGHDN and CDR2 FVKESK. The V and J ends lost 1 base and 9 bases, in that order; junction bases with no gene match: 8. CDR3 region: CASSQVAGTGRSPLHF. In DNA form, the CDR3 reads TGTGCCAGCAGCCAAGTCGCCGGGACAGGTCGTTCACCCCTCCACTTT.

The chain recombines TRBV7-9 with TRBJ2-5; the match to TRBD2 covers 10 bases. Germline V CDR1 and CDR2: SEHNR, FQNEAQ (reference sequence). The CDR3 totals 15 residues. Losses at the gene ends were 1 base for V and 4 bases for J; bases not matched to a gene: 3. The CDR3 DNA sequence: TGTGCCAGCAGCTTAGTAGCGGGGGGTGGAGAGACCCAGTACTTC. Translating gives CASSLVAGGGETQYF. Drawing the rest from reference TRBV7-9 and TRBJ2-5, the complete variable domain is DTGVSQNPRHKITKRGQNVTFRCDPISEHNRLYWYRQTLGQGPEFLTYFQNEAQLEKSRLLSDRFSAERPKGSFSTLEIQRTEQGDSAMYLCASSLVAGGGETQYFGPGTRLLVL.

The chain combines TRBV28 with TRBJ1-4; no reliable D call. The V end lost 11 bases, the J end lost 4 bases, and 8 bases lay between the germline ends. This CDR3 spans 11 amino acids. CDR1 is MDHEN, CDR2 SYDVKM, per germline. For the CDR3, the DNA is TGTGCCTTGGGCAGTAATGAAAAACTGTTTTTT. This encodes CALGSNEKLFF.

This sequence joins TRBV10-3 and TRBJ1-1; D unresolved. Trimming removed 7 bases from V and 1 base from J, with 10 bases in between. Germline-derived CDR1 and CDR2 are ENHRY and SYGVKD. The CDR3 spans 13 residues. CDR3 sequence reads: CAITPLWNTEAFF. CDR3 in DNA: TGTGCCATCACCCCGTTGTGGAACACTGAAGCTTTCTTT.

This chain joins TRBV7-8 and TRBJ2-7, with D maybe TRBD1 (5 bases). The CDR3 is 14 residues long. The germline V gene has CDR1 SGHVS and CDR2 FQNEAQ. Trimming pared 0 bases from V and 3 bases from J, leaving 9 bases between. Here the CDR3 reads CASSLASQGYEQYF. The CDR3 DNA sequence: TGTGCCAGCAGCTTAGCTTCGCAGGGCTACGAGCAGTACTTC. Full variable domain (missing parts from reference TRBV7-8 and TRBJ2-7): GAGVSQSPRYKVAKRGQDVALRCDPISGHVSLFWYQQALGQGPEFLTYFQNEAQLDKSGLPSDRFFAERPEGSVSTLKIQRTQQEDSAVYLCASSLASQGYEQYFGPGTRLTVT.

V gene TRBV18 combines with J gene TRBJ2-3; a weak D match, TRBD2 (5 bases). Trimming cost V 4 bases and J 4 bases, with 27 bases left between them. Germline lookup yields CDR1 KGHSH and CDR2 LQKENI. This CDR3 spans 19 amino acids. The CDR3 loop reads CASSQQPPPLLDSADTQYF. The CDR3 DNA reads as TGTGCCAGCTCACAACAACCGCCCCCCCTACTAGATTCAGCAGATACGCAGTATTTT. The variable domain in full, with the rest retrieved from reference TRBV18 and TRBJ2-3, is NAGVMQNPRHLVRRRGQEARLRCSPMKGHSHVYWYRQLPEEGLKFMVYLQKENIIDESGMPKERFSAEFPKEGPSILRIQQVVRGDSAAYFCASSQQPPPLLDSADTQYFGPGTRLTVL.

The chain links TRBV7-9 to TRBJ1-1; D may be TRBD1 (6 bases). CDR1 is SEHNR and CDR2 is FQNEAQ in the germline V gene (reference sequence). The CDR3 totals 14 residues. V dropped 5 bases and J dropped 0 bases, with 10 bases sitting between them. The CDR3 region is CASSPTGLNTEAFF. The CDR3 bases are TGTGCCAGCAGCCCGACAGGTTTGAACACTGAAGCTTTCTTT.

V gene TRBV5-1 combines with J gene TRBJ1-1, with 8 bases fitting TRBD1. The CDR3 consists of 14 residues. The V and J ends lost 1 base and 1 base, in that order; junction bases with no gene match: 0. Per germline, CDR1 SGHRS and CDR2 YFSETQ. For the CDR3, the DNA is TGCGCCAGCAGCTTGACAGGGGGGAACACTGAAGCTTTCTTT. Amino acid sequence: CASSLTGGNTEAFF.

The V call is TRBV6-2 or TRBV6-3, the J call TRBJ2-1, with D perhaps TRBD1 (5 bases). This CDR3 contains 17 residues. Trimming removed 0 bases from V and 4 bases from J, with 16 bases in between. CDR1 and CDR2 from the germline V gene are MNHEY and SVGEGT. The CDR3 DNA reads TGTGCCAGCAGTTACTCGTATGGGGCTAGTAAGTACAATGAGCAGTTCTTC. This gives the protein CASSYSYGASKYNEQFF.

The J gene is TRBJ1-3, the V gene TRBV5-8; TRBD1 aligns across 7 bases. V lost 2 bases and J lost 2; bases outside the gene matches: 7. The CDR3 is 16 residues long. Germline CDR1 SGHTS, CDR2 YDEGEE. Here the CDR3 DNA reads TGTGCCAGCAGCTTCTGGCAGGGGGTTACTGGAAACACCATATATTTT. Translating gives CASSFWQGVTGNTIYF.

V is TRBV7-8 and J is TRBJ2-3; 13 nucleotides line up with TRBD2. The germline CDR1 and CDR2 sequences are SGHVS and FQNEAQ. Trimming took 7 bases from V and 11 from J; bases not matched to a gene: 12. The CDR3 runs to 15 residues. CDR3: CASTPRGLAGQMQYF. As DNA, the CDR3 is TGTGCCAGCACCCCCCGGGGACTAGCGGGGCAAATGCAGTATTTT.

The chain combines TRBV7-9 with TRBJ1-5; no reliable D call. This CDR3 is built from 14 residues. Germline values: CDR1 SEHNR, CDR2 FQNEAQ (reference sequence). The V end lost 0 bases, the J end lost 2 bases, and 5 bases lay between the germline ends. This chain's CDR3 is CASSLAAGNQPQHF. For the CDR3, the DNA is TGTGCCAGCAGCTTAGCGGCAGGCAATCAGCCCCAGCATTTT.

This clone was counted a single time. The chain couples TRBV18 to TRBJ1-1; TRBD1 matches 7 bases. Germline V gives CDR1 KGHSH, CDR2 LQKENI. V shed 3 bases and J 4 bases; nucleotides not matched to a gene: 5. This CDR3 is 14 amino acids long. In DNA, the CDR3 is TGTGCCAGCTCACCCCAGGGGGGAGGCACTGAAGCTTTCTTT. It translates to CASSPQGGGTEAFF.

The V call is TRBV4-2, the J call TRBJ2-3; 12 bases align to TRBD2. The CDR3 length is 17 residues. V was clipped by 0 bases and J by 6 bases; unmatched bases: 7. The germline CDR1 and CDR2 sequences are LGHNA and YNFKEQ. This CDR3 is CASSQDLLAGGLDTQYF. The CDR3 DNA is TGTGCCAGCAGCCAAGATCTGCTAGCGGGGGGGCTGGATACGCAGTATTTT.

In its sample, this clone was seen once. The genes are TRBV27 and TRBJ1-2, with 7 bases matching TRBD1. The germline V gene has CDR1 MNHEY and CDR2 SMNVEV (reference sequence). The length of the CDR3 is 13 residues. Unmatched junction bases numbered 5, after V lost 6 bases and J lost 4 bases. CDR3 protein: CASSIRDSYGYTF. CDR3 DNA sequence: TGTGCCAGCAGCATACGGGACAGCTATGGCTACACCTTC.

This clone was picked up one time. CDR3 nucleotides: TGCGCCAGCAGCCCACAGGTTCAAGAGACCCAGTACTTC. This translates into CASSPQVQETQYF. The chain has TRBV5-1 and TRBJ2-5; D possibly corresponds to TRBD1 (5 bases). V was clipped by 4 bases and J by 2 bases, with 9 bases between them. The CDR3 covers 13 residues. The germline CDR1 and CDR2 sequences are SGHRS and YFSETQ.

The chain recombines TRBV4-3 with TRBJ1-1; 7 bases are shared with TRBD1. CDR3 length: 15 amino acids. Germline V gene data show CDR1 as LGHNA and CDR2 as YSLEER. The V segment lost 0 bases and the J segment 4 bases; nucleotides outside the gene matches: 5. This chain's CDR3 is CASSQDLNRGTEAFF. Written as DNA, the CDR3 is TGCGCCAGCAGCCAAGATTTGAACAGGGGCACTGAAGCTTTCTTT.

The gene calls are TRBV25-1 and TRBJ2-3; 9 bases are shared with TRBD2. Germline lookup yields CDR1 MGHDK and CDR2 SYGVNS. The V gene end was trimmed by 6 bases and the J gene end by 2 bases; junction bases not matched to a gene: 9. The CDR3 is made up of 16 amino acids. DNA of the CDR3: TGTGCCAGCAGCCAGGCAGCGGGGGGTAACACAGATACGCAGTATTTT. It yields the protein CASSQAAGGNTDTQYF. Supplemented by reference TRBV25-1 and TRBJ2-3, the full variable domain reads EADIYQTPRYLVIGTGKKITLECSQTMGHDKMYWYQQDPGMELHLIHYSYGVNSTEKGDLSSESTVSRIRTEHFPLTLESARPSHTSQYLCASSQAAGGNTDTQYFGPGTRLTVL.

The V gene is TRBV5-1, the J gene TRBJ1-5; D is perhaps TRBD1 (5 bases). This CDR3 is 16 amino acids long. Looked up from germline, CDR1 is SGHRS and CDR2 is YFSETQ. V was clipped by 0 bases and J by 4 bases, with 14 bases between them. The CDR3 bases are TGCGCCAGCAGCTTGGGGTCGACAGAAATAAATCAGCCCCAGCATTTT. Amino acid sequence: CASSLGSTEINQPQHF.